The clone carrying this T cell receptor (beta chain) has more than one count but fewer than ten. Unique molecular identifiers were attached to individual cDNA molecules during library preparation. TCRdb reprocessed the RACE reads with MiXCR, giving one entry per CDR3 protein. The profile covers tens of thousands of distinct CDR3 sequences, with around 9.5% appearing a single time and around 4% taken by the ten largest. This sample was included in a study of human T cells and chemical hapten exposure. As for the study in general: 2% DPC was applied to about 2 cm by about 2 cm of upper inner arm skin for sensitization.

As to time point: pre-sensitization, week 0. This sample's treatment: therapeutic diphenylcyclopropenone sensitization with weekly scalp DPC. The drawing of blood occurred before each patch test was applied. The study extracted total RNA from unfractionated whole blood. Germline values: CDR1 SQVTM, CDR2 ANQGSEA. V was trimmed by 5 bases and J by 6 bases, leaving 11 bases between them. This CDR3 is 12 amino acids long. The source was whole blood, collected in connection with sensitization to the hapten diphenylcyclopropenone (DPC). This clonotype originated in a woman in her 40s with alopecia areata. Some clones in this sample may be carry-over from other donors' samples. The chain carries TRBV29-1 and TRBJ2-4; D is perhaps TRBD1 (6 bases). Here the CDR3 reads CSVTVQGNIQYF. For the CDR3, the DNA is TGCAGCGTTACCGTACAGGGAAACATTCAGTACTTC.